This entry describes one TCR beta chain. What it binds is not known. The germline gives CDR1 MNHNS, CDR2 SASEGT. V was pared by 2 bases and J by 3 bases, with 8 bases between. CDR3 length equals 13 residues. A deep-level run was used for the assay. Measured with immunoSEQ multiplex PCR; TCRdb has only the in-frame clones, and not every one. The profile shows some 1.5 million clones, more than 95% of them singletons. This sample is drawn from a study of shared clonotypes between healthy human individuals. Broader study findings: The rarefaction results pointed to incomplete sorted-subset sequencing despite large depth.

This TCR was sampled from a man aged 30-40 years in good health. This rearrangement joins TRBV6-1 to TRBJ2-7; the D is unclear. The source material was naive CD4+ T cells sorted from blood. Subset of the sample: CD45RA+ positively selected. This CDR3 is CASSESGFYEQYF. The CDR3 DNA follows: TGTGCCAGCAGTGAAAGTGGTTTCTACGAGCAGTACTTC.